The TCR beta chain under discussion was sequenced for a study of control samples from healthy donors and cancer patients. The method was immunoSEQ multiplex PCR; TCRdb's version includes in-frame clones alone and lacks a portion of them. Of around 42,000 clones listed, roughly 85% are singletons. This sequence originates from a man in his sixties in good health. The sequencing input was blood.

The CDR3 here is CASSESEVQETQYF. CDR3 DNA sequence: TGTGCCAGCAGTGAATCCGAGGTTCAAGAGACCCAGTACTTC. The chain recombines TRBV2 with TRBJ2-5; D gene uncertain. Trimming removed 2 bases from V and 2 bases from J, with 9 bases in between. The germline gives CDR1 SNHLY, CDR2 FYNNEI. CDR3 size: 14 residues.